A single T cell receptor (beta chain) is shown here with its context. Sequencing used immunoSEQ multiplex PCR; TCRdb keeps in-frame clones, though not all of them. There are roughly 130,000 clones in the sample; 80% occur only once, and roughly 1.9% lies in the top ten. These data are taken from a study of blood T cell repertoires in COVID-19. The receptor was isolated from a man between 65 and 79 years old with acute or convalescent COVID-19. The sequenced material came from peripheral blood.

Here the CDR3 reads CASSQEGLAGGPYNEQFF. CDR3 nucleotide sequence: TGTGCCAGCAGCCAAGAAGGCCTAGCGGGGGGCCCCTACAATGAGCAGTTCTTC. The chain carries TRBV3-1 (or the pseudogene TRBV3-2) and TRBJ2-1; the match to TRBD2 covers 11 bases. From germline, CDR1 is LGHDT and CDR2 YNNKEL (reference sequence). The V and J ends lost 0 bases and 2 bases, in that order; junction bases with no gene match: 6. The CDR3 has 18 amino acids.